These 14 T cell receptor beta chains were all obtained from the same sample, sequenced in a study of T cells in Graves' hyperthyroidism and ophthalmopathy. Amplified regions were TCR beta CDR3 sequences from RNA transcripts. HTBI primers were the set used in a first-round RT-PCR of the TCR CDR3. TCRdb fed the multiplex PCR reads into MiXCR, producing one record per CDR3 protein. The table shows roughly 180,000 distinct CDR3 sequences, with around 8.9% occurring only once. Sequencing was performed on blood. These TCRs come from a woman between 18 and 29 years old with Graves' hyperthyroidism that later progressed to Graves' ophthalmopathy.

This chain links TRBV7-6 with TRBJ2-3; maybe TRBD2 (7 bases). Germline V gives CDR1 SGHVS, CDR2 FNYEAQ. Trimming stripped 5 bases from V and 6 bases from J, with 18 bases between. This CDR3 is built from 15 residues. DNA of the CDR3: TGTGCCAGCAGCCCCGCGGGGGCTTTTTATGATACGCAGTATTTT. Amino acids: CASSPAGAFYDTQYF. Full variable domain (rest looked up from reference TRBV7-6 and TRBJ2-3): GAGVSQSPRYKVTKRGQDVALRCDPISGHVSLYWYRQALGQGPEFLTYFNYEAQQDKSGLPNDRFSAERPEGSISTLTIQRTEQRDSAMYRCASSPAGAFYDTQYFGPGTRLTVL.

The chain is built from TRBV6-2 or TRBV6-3 and TRBJ2-1; D gene unclear. Trimming took 2 bases from V and 8 from J, leaving 10 bases between them. The CDR3 totals 13 residues. Germline V gives CDR1 MNHEY, CDR2 SVGEGT. CDR3 protein: CASSYTSVHEQFF. The CDR3 bases are TGTGCCAGCAGTTACACGAGTGTCCATGAGCAGTTCTTC.

This clonotype came up many times. The chain uses TRBV6-1 and TRBJ1-1, with D possibly matching TRBD1 (6 bases). CDR1 is MNHNS, CDR2 SASEGT, per germline. The CDR3 has 13 residues. The V and J ends lost 8 bases and 1 base respectively, with 11 bases between them. The chain's CDR3 is CASSQGKNTEAFF. In DNA form, the CDR3 reads TGTGCCAGCTCTCAGGGGAAGAACACTGAAGCTTTCTTT.

This clonotype was observed a handful of times. The V and J genes are TRBV10-3 and TRBJ1-1, with no clear D. In germline, CDR1 is ENHRY, CDR2 SYGVKD. Trimming cost V 0 bases and J 3 bases, with 11 bases left between them. CDR3 size: 15 residues. DNA of the CDR3: TGTGCCATCAGTGAGTCGGTCCTTGGAGACACTGAAGCTTTCTTT. Its protein product is CAISESVLGDTEAFF.

The rearrangement joins TRBV6-4 to TRBJ2-1; D gene unclear. V lost 4 bases to trimming and J lost 7 bases, with 11 bases between them. This CDR3 has 13 residues. The germline V gene has CDR1 MRHNA and CDR2 SNTAGT. The CDR3 protein is CASSVVEFNEQFF. CDR3 bases: TGTGCCAGCAGTGTGGTAGAATTTAATGAGCAGTTCTTC.

The chain has TRBV11-2 and TRBJ2-2; no definite D call. V was shortened by 3 bases and J by 1 base, with 6 bases between the two germline ends. CDR1 SGHAT and CDR2 FQNNGV come from the germline V gene. The CDR3 is 14 residues long. The CDR3 spells CASSFPENTGELFF. As DNA, the CDR3 is TGTGCCAGCAGCTTCCCAGAGAACACCGGGGAGCTGTTTTTT.

V and J are TRBV10-3 and TRBJ1-1; D uncertain. Germline lookup yields CDR1 ENHRY and CDR2 SYGVKD. V was cut by 6 bases and J by 0 bases, with 14 bases left in between. The CDR3 is made up of 15 amino acids. The CDR3 loop is CAIRDYQEMNTEAFF. CDR3 nucleotides: TGTGCCATCAGAGATTATCAGGAGATGAACACTGAAGCTTTCTTT.

This clonotype was seen at least ten times. The V and J genes are TRBV6-1 and TRBJ1-2, with 10 bases lining up with TRBD1. Germline V CDR1 and CDR2: MNHNS, SASEGT. The CDR3 is 13 residues long. The V and J ends lost 8 bases and 2 bases, in that order; junction bases with no gene match: 2. The CDR3 spells CASGTGVNYGYTF. DNA for the CDR3: TGTGCCAGCGGGACAGGGGTAAACTATGGCTACACCTTC.

This clonotype was found a few times. V gene TRBV7-9 combines with J gene TRBJ1-2, with a weak D call TRBD1 (5 bases). This CDR3 comprises 15 residues. The germline CDR1 and CDR2 sequences are SEHNR and FQNEAQ (reference sequence). Between the trimmed V and J ends, which lost 0 bases and 2 bases, there was a span of 10 bases. DNA of the CDR3: TGTGCCAGCAGCTTAGCCTCCGGGACCAACTATGGCTACACCTTC. It encodes CASSLASGTNYGYTF.

The chain recombines TRBV20-1 with TRBJ1-1; 8 positions match TRBD1. Germline CDR1 and CDR2: DFQATT and SNEGSKA (reference sequence). V was clipped by 0 bases and J by 7 bases; unmatched bases: 7. The CDR3 is 14 residues long. CDR3 bases: TGCAGTGCTAGAGATTTGACAGGGGCGAGTGAAGCTTTCTTT. As protein: CSARDLTGASEAFF.

V usage is TRBV19 and J usage is TRBJ1-5; D not certain. This CDR3 has 13 residues. Trimming shortened V by 7 bases and J by 2 bases, and 9 bases separated the two germline ends. CDR1 is LNHDA, CDR2 SQIVND, per germline (reference sequence). CDR3 bases: TGTGCCAGTACCGCCGGCGGCAATCAGCCCCAGCATTTT. It yields the protein CASTAGGNQPQHF.

This clonotype was counted many times. The chain recombines TRBV30 with TRBJ2-5; 8 nucleotides match TRBD2. CDR1 GTSNPN and CDR2 SVGIG come from the germline V gene (reference sequence). This CDR3 is 13 amino acids long. The J segment lost 4 bases and the V segment lost 1 base, leaving 2 bases of the junction unmatched. CDR3 in DNA: TGTGCCTGGAGTGGTGCGGGGGGAGAGACCCAGTACTTC. Amino acids: CAWSGAGGETQYF. The variable domain in full, with the rest retrieved from reference TRBV30 and TRBJ2-5, is SQTIHQWPATLVQPVGSPLSLECTVEGTSNPNLYWYRQAAGRGLQLLFYSVGIGQISSEVPQNLSASRPQDRQFILSSKKLLLSDSGFYLCAWSGAGGETQYFGPGTRLLVL.

The chain joins TRBV27 to TRBJ2-5; maybe TRBD1 (5 bases). This CDR3 is built from 14 residues. Trimming shortened V by 3 bases and J by 2 bases, and 10 bases separated the two germline ends. The V gene's germline CDR1 is MNHEY and CDR2 SMNVEV (reference sequence). CDR3 loop: CASSLGRRQETQYF. The DNA for the CDR3 is TGTGCCAGCAGTTTGGGGCGGAGACAAGAGACCCAGTACTTC.

As concerns this clonotype: A much bigger clone sits one base away, suggesting this may be a read error. The CDR3 nucleotides are TGTGCCAGCTCACCACTCCAGCAAGAGACCCAGTACTTC. This codes for CASSPLQQETQYF. J is TRBJ2-5 and V is TRBV18, with no clear D. This CDR3 is 13 amino acids long. Per the germline V gene, CDR1 is KGHSH and CDR2 is LQKENI. Deletions cut 1 base from V and 2 bases from J, with 5 bases between.